The 27 T cell receptor beta chains below come from one sample, sequenced in a study of T cell repertoires in cytomegalovirus infection. Each CDR3 protein is one row after TCRdb ran MiXCR on the reads. Of about a million distinct CDR3 sequences in the sample, under 40% are singletons; the top ten hold 10% to 15%. No antigens are known for them. The starting material was cultured CD8+ T cells from PBMCs, obtained from culture after CMV antigen stimulation. Source of these receptors: a human donor in good health (CMV status not recorded). Some clones in this sample may be carry-over from other donors' samples.

This chain uses TRBV19 with TRBJ1-6; D unresolved. The length of the CDR3 is 13 residues. Germline V gene data show CDR1 as LNHDA and CDR2 as SQIVND (reference sequence). Between the trimmed V and J ends, which lost 5 bases and 6 bases, there was a span of 8 bases. The DNA of the CDR3 is TGTGCCAGTAGTCTCCAGGTTAATTCACCCCTCCACTTT. It yields the protein CASSLQVNSPLHF.

The chain has TRBV4-1 and TRBJ1-6; no clear D. Germline assignment: CDR1 MGHRA and CDR2 YSYEKL. Trimming cost V 0 bases and J 0 bases, with 12 bases left between them. The CDR3 extends over 18 amino acids. The CDR3 spells CASSQEDGKRSYNSPLHF. CDR3 DNA sequence: TGCGCCAGCAGCCAAGAGGACGGGAAGCGCTCCTATAATTCACCCCTCCACTTT.

In the case of this clonotype: With a much larger clone just one base away, this may be a read error. The genes are TRBV7-6 and TRBJ2-2, with D perhaps assigned TRBD1 or TRBD2 (5 bases each). The CDR3 loop spans 16 amino acids. Germline CDR1 SGHVS, CDR2 FNYEAQ. The CDR3 loop reads CTSSQRRGEFTGELFF. The CDR3 DNA reads as TGTACCAGCAGCCAACGGAGAGGGGAGTTCACCGGGGAGCTGTTTTTT.

The rearrangement links TRBV6-4 to TRBJ1-1; D gene unclear. This CDR3 region has 14 residues. With 2 bases removed from V and 1 base from J, the gap between germline ends came to 8 bases. Germline V gives CDR1 MRHNA, CDR2 SNTAGT. The chain's CDR3 is CASSDSLWNTEAFF. The CDR3 coding sequence is TGTGCCAGCAGTGACAGTCTCTGGAACACTGAAGCTTTCTTT.

This clonotype was picked up a small number of times. This sequence joins TRBV6-6 and TRBJ2-7, with D maybe TRBD1 (6 bases). Trimming removed 4 bases at V and 1 base at J, with 14 bases between. Germline V CDR1 and CDR2: MNHNY, SVGAGI (reference sequence). There are 15 residues in the CDR3. CDR3 sequence reads: CASSLPGQASYEQYV. CDR3 nucleotide sequence: TGTGCCAGCAGTTTGCCGGGACAAGCGTCCTACGAGCAGTACGTC.

This clonotype has just a few counts. The rearrangement joins TRBV20-1 to TRBJ1-6; D is unresolved. The CDR3 covers 13 residues. V was trimmed by 7 bases and J by 9 bases, leaving 16 bases between them. Per the germline V gene, CDR1 is DFQATT and CDR2 is SNEGSKA (reference sequence). Here the CDR3 reads CSGNGVRGSPLHF. CDR3 coding DNA: TGCAGTGGGAACGGGGTCCGTGGTTCACCCCTCCACTTT.

In its sample, this clonotype was seen a few times. The CDR3 DNA follows: TGTGCCACCACCCGGGGCACTAACTATGGCTACACCTTC. This codes for CATTRGTNYGYTF. This chain uses TRBV15 with TRBJ1-2; perhaps TRBD1 as D (5 bases). V lost 7 bases and J lost 0, with 9 bases in between. CDR1 LNHNV and CDR2 YYDKDF come from the germline V gene (reference sequence). There are 13 residues in the CDR3.

In this sample, this clonotype turned up many times. The chain joins TRBV7-2 to TRBJ2-7, with 9 bases aligning to TRBD2. The length of the CDR3 is 16 residues. In germline, CDR1 is SGHTA, CDR2 FQGNSA. J lost 2 bases, V lost 2 bases, and 7 bases had no gene match. CDR3 protein: CASSLTSSGATYEQYV. The CDR3 region has the DNA TGTGCCAGCAGCTTAACCTCTAGCGGGGCAACCTACGAGCAGTACGTC.

This sequence joins TRBV19 and TRBJ2-3; possibly TRBD1 or TRBD2 for D (5 bases each). CDR1 is LNHDA, CDR2 SQIVND, per germline (reference sequence). The V gene lost 4 bases and the J gene lost 1 base, with 18 bases spanning the gap. This CDR3 has 17 residues. CDR3 sequence reads: CASSKAGSMRRTDTQYF. CDR3 DNA: TGTGCCAGTAGTAAGGCAGGGAGTATGAGGCGCACAGATACGCAGTATTTT.

This rearrangement joins TRBV29-1 to TRBJ2-1; D not resolved. CDR3 length: 13 residues. Germline V lookup: CDR1 SQVTM, CDR2 ANQGSEA. Trimming cost V 7 bases and J 4 bases, with 14 bases left between them. CDR3 bases: TGCAGCGCTATGGGATCTAAGTACAATGAGCAGTTCTTC. Amino acid sequence: CSAMGSKYNEQFF.

The chain recombines TRBV10-3 with TRBJ1-2; possibly TRBD1 for D (6 bases). The germline V gene has CDR1 ENHRY and CDR2 SYGVKD. The CDR3 sequence is 16 residues long. The V end lost 3 bases, the J end lost 2 bases, and 16 bases lay between the germline ends. The CDR3 coding sequence is TGTGCCATCAGTGAACCAGGGGACGGAGGGAACTATGGCTACACCTTC. Translation: CAISEPGDGGNYGYTF.

This clonotype showed up just a few times. The chain carries TRBV4-1 and TRBJ2-1, with 8 nucleotides matching TRBD1. CDR1 and CDR2 (germline): MGHRA, YSYEKL. The junction had 10 bases not matched to a gene; V was cut back by 3 bases and J by 9 bases. The CDR3 runs to 15 residues. The CDR3 DNA reads as TGCGCCAGCAGCCACCCGGGAGACAGGGGTTTTGAGCAGTTCTTC. This encodes CASSHPGDRGFEQFF.

This clonotype was detected ten times or more. This CDR3 reads CASNTPGTSGGAEQFF. CDR3 DNA: TGTGCCAGCAACACCCCGGGGACTAGCGGGGGGGCTGAGCAGTTCTTC. The chain joins TRBV7-8 to TRBJ2-1, with 16 bases fitting TRBD2. CDR3 length: 16 residues. Losses at the gene ends were 7 bases for V and 9 bases for J; bases not matched to a gene: 9. Germline CDR1 reads SGHVS; CDR2 reads FQNEAQ.

This sequence joins TRBV7-6 and TRBJ1-2, with 7 positions matching TRBD1. V was pared by 2 bases and J by 6 bases, with 6 bases of the junction left unmatched. Germline CDR1 is SGHVS and CDR2 is FNYEAQ. The CDR3 contains 14 residues. The CDR3 bases are TGTGCCAGCAGCTTAAGACAGGGCAGGGATGGCTACACCTTC. Its protein product is CASSLRQGRDGYTF.

The sample holds a few counts of this clonotype. The chain combines TRBV12-3 or TRBV12-4 with TRBJ1-5, with 9 positions matching TRBD1. The V segment lost 5 bases and the J segment 6 bases; nucleotides outside the gene matches: 8. This CDR3 is 15 amino acids long. CDR3 DNA sequence: TGTGCCAGCAGTCCACCCGGGACAGGGTTTCAGCCCCAGCATTTT. As protein: CASSPPGTGFQPQHF.

In this sample, this clonotype turned up many times. This chain uses TRBV7-2 with TRBJ2-7, with 11 bases fitting TRBD2. CDR3 length: 16 amino acids. J lost 3 bases, V lost 5 bases, and 9 bases had no gene match. CDR1 is SGHTA and CDR2 is FQGNSA in the germline V gene. The CDR3 DNA reads TGTGCCAGCAGCCCCCAGGCTAGCGGGGGGCTCTACGAGCAGTACTTC. Its translation is CASSPQASGGLYEQYF.

This clonotype was picked up a small number of times. The CDR3 sequence is CASSPDLGSNQPQHF. The CDR3 nucleotides are TGTGCCAGCAGTCCGGACTTGGGGAGCAATCAGCCCCAGCATTTT. The rearrangement joins TRBV12-3 or TRBV12-4 to TRBJ1-5, with D uncertain. V was clipped by 5 bases and J by 1 base, with 12 bases between them. The CDR3 is made up of 15 amino acids.

Remarks on this clonotype: This may stem from a read error, because a much larger clone lies one nucleotide away. This chain joins TRBV6-2 or TRBV6-3 and TRBJ2-1; TRBD2 might be the D (7 bases). Trimming shortened V by 5 bases and J by 6 bases, and 14 bases separated the two germline ends. CDR3 length: 14 residues. From germline, CDR1 is MNHEY and CDR2 SVGEGT. The CDR3 DNA is TGTGCCAGCAGTATCGGGGGGCGCTGCAATGAGCAGTTCTTC. The encoded protein is CASSIGGRCNEQFF.

V gene TRBV4-1 combines with J gene TRBJ1-5; no clear D. Between the trimmed V and J ends, which lost 3 bases and 6 bases, there was a span of 6 bases. There are 12 residues in the CDR3. Germline V gene lookup returns CDR1 MGHRA and CDR2 YSYEKL. In DNA, the CDR3 is TGCGCCAGCAGCCACCCCTTTCAGCCCCAGCATTTT. It yields the protein CASSHPFQPQHF.

This clonotype appeared many times. The rearrangement links TRBV27 to TRBJ1-1; possibly TRBD1 for D (5 bases). The V gene's germline CDR1 is MNHEY and CDR2 SMNVEV (reference sequence). V was pared by 3 bases and J by 11 bases, with 16 bases between. CDR3 length: 13 residues. DNA for the CDR3: TGTGCCAGCAGTTTTGACAGAATATCGGTGGCTTTCTTT. Its translation: CASSFDRISVAFF.

This clonotype appeared once. The gene calls are TRBV9 and TRBJ2-7; D is perhaps TRBD1 (6 bases). Per the germline V gene, CDR1 is SGDLS and CDR2 is YYNGEE. The CDR3 is 14 amino acids. V lost 4 bases, J lost 0 bases, and 11 bases lay in between. CDR3 region: CASSPTGYSYEQYF. CDR3 sequence (DNA): TGTGCCAGCAGCCCAACAGGGTACTCCTACGAGCAGTACTTC.

The rearrangement links TRBV6-5 to TRBJ2-7, with TRBD1 identical over 8 bases. J gave up 2 bases and V 2 bases, and 5 bases lay outside the gene matches. The CDR3 runs 15 residues. Germline values: CDR1 MNHEY, CDR2 SVGAGI. The CDR3 DNA reads as TGTGCCAGCAGTTACGGTCTACAGGGGGCCTACGAGCAGTACTTC. It yields the protein CASSYGLQGAYEQYF.

This clonotype was observed a handful of times. J is TRBJ2-2 and V is TRBV6-6; D tentatively reads TRBD1 or TRBD2 (5 bases each). Trimming cost V 1 base and J 2 bases, with 11 bases left between them. The CDR3 extends over 16 amino acids. The germline V gene has CDR1 MNHNY and CDR2 SVGAGI (reference sequence). The CDR3 sequence: CASSYFRDGNTGELFF. DNA of the CDR3: TGTGCCAGCAGTTACTTCCGGGACGGCAACACCGGGGAGCTGTTTTTT.

This clonotype was counted a few times. The chain carries TRBV7-9 and TRBJ1-4; no clear D gene. The V gene lost 3 bases and the J gene lost 4 bases, with 12 bases spanning the gap. The CDR3 length is 15 residues. CDR1 SEHNR and CDR2 FQNEAQ come from the germline V gene (reference sequence). The CDR3 here is CASSLAGRGNEKLFF. In DNA form, the CDR3 reads TGTGCCAGCAGCTTGGCAGGTCGTGGTAATGAAAAACTGTTTTTT.

Ten or more counts support this clonotype. This may be a read error: a much more frequent sequence differs by one nucleotide. The chain joins TRBV6-2 or TRBV6-3 to TRBJ1-1, with D perhaps matching TRBD1 (5 bases). The CDR3 loop spans 11 amino acids. Germline-derived CDR1 and CDR2 are MNHEY and SVGEGT. V shed 7 bases and J shed 6 bases, with 9 bases lying between them. The CDR3 spells CASTLGPEAFF. The CDR3 coding sequence is TGTGCCAGCACCTTGGGGCCTGAAGCTTTCTTT.

The CDR3 DNA reads TGTGCCAGTAGTCTGCAGGGTCGAGAAGAGACCCAGTACTTC. Protein product: CASSLQGREETQYF. The rearrangement joins TRBV19 to TRBJ2-5, with a weak D call TRBD1 (5 bases). V was cut by 5 bases and J by 3 bases, with 13 bases left in between. The germline gives CDR1 LNHDA, CDR2 SQIVND (reference sequence). The CDR3 has 14 amino acids.

V gene TRBV4-2 combines with J gene TRBJ1-1, with 11 positions matching TRBD1. Germline CDR1 and CDR2: LGHNA and YNFKEQ. Germline trimming cut 4 bases from V and 5 bases from J; bases unmatched to any gene: 9. This CDR3 region has 16 residues. The CDR3 bases are TGTGCCAGCAGCCCCGCCGGGACAGGGGGGCGGACTGAAGCTTTCTTT. Translating it yields CASSPAGTGGRTEAFF.